Each of the 30 T cell receptor beta chains below was sequenced from the same sample in a study of cytomegalovirus exposure and HLA in healthy donors. The assay was immunoSEQ multiplex PCR, and TCRdb's table has in-frame clones only and misses some. The sample records approximately 270,000 clones, around 91% being singletons. Sequenced material: PBMCs. Source of these receptors: a woman aged 18-29 years in good health and CMV-seronegative.

This chain uses TRBV27 with TRBJ2-3; D is uncertain. The germline V gene encodes CDR1 MNHEY and CDR2 SMNVEV (reference sequence). CDR3 length: 13 amino acids. V was clipped by 3 bases and J by 5 bases, with 9 bases between them. DNA for the CDR3: TGTGCCAGCAGTTTTCGAGATTTAGATACGCAGTATTTT. This encodes CASSFRDLDTQYF.

The gene calls are TRBV6-5 and TRBJ1-1; 9 bases map to TRBD1. V was pared by 6 bases and J by 6 bases, with 8 bases of the junction left unmatched. This CDR3 is built from 14 residues. The germline gives CDR1 MNHEY, CDR2 SVGAGI. CDR3 in amino acids: CASRFRDRVAEAFF. CDR3 coding DNA: TGTGCCAGCAGATTCCGGGACAGGGTAGCTGAAGCTTTCTTT.

This chain links TRBV18 with TRBJ2-3, with 9 nucleotides matching TRBD2. V lost 3 bases and J lost 4; bases outside the gene matches: 2. Germline values: CDR1 KGHSH, CDR2 LQKENI. The CDR3 loop spans 14 amino acids. This chain's CDR3 is CASSPLAGADTQYF. The CDR3 region has the DNA TGTGCCAGCTCACCCTTAGCGGGGGCAGATACGCAGTATTTT.

With respect to this clone: Germline is not matched at one junction end, which may reflect a read error. The chain has TRBV5-3 and TRBJ2-7, with 8 positions matching TRBD1. TRBV5-3 is an ORF for which the function is uncertain. This CDR3 is 14 amino acids long. The CDR3 spells CASSLGQGVNEQYF. As DNA, the CDR3 is TGTGCCAGCAGCTTAGGACAGGGAGTCAACGAGCAGTACTTC.

The chain carries TRBV5-6 and TRBJ2-7, with D hard to call. Germline CDR1 reads SGHDT; CDR2 reads YYEEEE. The V end lost 4 bases, the J end lost 6 bases, and 11 bases lay between the germline ends. The CDR3 is 12 amino acids. CDR3 nucleotide sequence: TGTGCCAGCAGCCTGGGTCTGGGCGAGCAGTACGTC. It codes for CASSLGLGEQYV.

This chain uses TRBV7-6 with TRBJ2-1; D is uncertain. The V end lost 4 bases, the J end lost 7 bases, and 14 bases lay between the germline ends. Germline-derived CDR1 and CDR2 are SGHVS and FNYEAQ. The CDR3 loop spans 14 amino acids. DNA for the CDR3: TGTGCCAGCAGCTCAAGCGATCTGAATAATGAGCAGTTCTTC. Encoded protein: CASSSSDLNNEQFF.

The V and J genes are TRBV2 and TRBJ2-3, with TRBD2 matching 11 bases. The CDR3 length is 14 residues. The V segment lost 4 bases and the J segment 6 bases; nucleotides outside the gene matches: 3. CDR1 SNHLY and CDR2 FYNNEI come from the germline V gene. Here the CDR3 reads CASSVRLAGDTQYF. CDR3 nucleotide sequence: TGTGCCAGCAGTGTTAGACTAGCGGGGGATACGCAGTATTTT.

The chain carries TRBV7-9 and TRBJ2-7, with 9 bases that match TRBD2. Germline CDR1 SEHNR, CDR2 FQNEAQ (reference sequence). Losses at the gene ends were 0 bases for V and 3 bases for J; bases not matched to a gene: 3. The CDR3 is made up of 15 amino acids. The CDR3 DNA reads as TGTGCCAGCAGCTTAGCGACTAGCGGAGGCTACGAGCAGTACTTC. It yields the protein CASSLATSGGYEQYF.

To note about this clone: Germline is not matched at one junction end, which may reflect a read error. J is TRBJ1-2 and V is TRBV5-4, with TRBD1 identical over 7 bases. From germline, CDR1 is SGHNT and CDR2 YYREEE (reference sequence). The CDR3 extends over 11 amino acids. The CDR3 coding sequence is TGTGCCAGCAGCATTGCCGGGACAGAGGACTTC. Translated: CASSIAGTEDF. Complete variable domain (other parts from reference TRBV5-4 and TRBJ1-2): ETGVTQSPTHLIKTRGQQVTLRCSSQSGHNTVSWYQQALGQGPQFIFQYYREEENGRGNFPPRFSGLQFPNYSSELNVNALELDDSALYLCASSIAGTEDFGSGTRLTVV.

This sequence joins TRBV6-6 and TRBJ1-5; D remains unclear. V was shortened by 0 bases and J by 0 bases, with 3 bases between the two germline ends. Germline V gene data show CDR1 as MNHNY and CDR2 as SVGAGI (reference sequence). The CDR3 spans 14 residues. CDR3: CASSYSNSNQPQHF. DNA of the CDR3: TGTGCCAGCAGTTACTCCAATAGCAATCAGCCCCAGCATTTT.

The chain couples TRBV25-1 to TRBJ1-1, with TRBD1 as a possible D gene (5 bases). The CDR3 is 13 amino acids. The V gene lost 7 bases and the J gene lost 4 bases, with 13 bases spanning the gap. Germline V gene data show CDR1 as MGHDK and CDR2 as SYGVNS. The CDR3 nucleotides are TGTGCCAGCACCCCCTTCGGGGGCACTGAAGCTTTCTTT. Residues: CASTPFGGTEAFF.

V usage is TRBV7-9 and J usage is TRBJ2-1, with 11 bases that match TRBD2. The V segment lost 0 bases and the J segment 5 bases; nucleotides outside the gene matches: 6. This CDR3 has 17 residues. Germline-derived CDR1 and CDR2 are SEHNR and FQNEAQ (reference sequence). CDR3 residues: CASSLASGSGGDNEQFF. CDR3 DNA sequence: TGTGCCAGCAGCTTAGCATCGGGTAGCGGGGGGGACAATGAGCAGTTCTTC.

The rearrangement links TRBV27 to TRBJ2-2; tentatively, D is TRBD1 (5 bases). There are 18 residues in the CDR3. Germline assignment: CDR1 MNHEY and CDR2 SMNVEV (reference sequence). Trimming pared 6 bases from V and 9 bases from J, leaving 29 bases between. CDR3 nucleotide sequence: TGTGCCAGCAGCCATACTACCGGCAGGGCCCCTTCGGACAGGGAGCTGTTTTTT. Encoded protein: CASSHTTGRAPSDRELFF.

The gene calls are TRBV11-2 and TRBJ1-3; 7 positions match TRBD1. The CDR3 has 17 residues. The V gene end was trimmed by 0 bases and the J gene end by 0 bases; junction bases not matched to a gene: 5. Germline values: CDR1 SGHAT, CDR2 FQNNGV. CDR3 DNA sequence: TGTGCCAGCAGCTTAGACGGCAGGGGGTACTCTGGAAACACCATATATTTT. Its translation is CASSLDGRGYSGNTIYF.

This clone was seen once. This chain joins TRBV30 and TRBJ2-5; 14 positions agree with TRBD2. CDR1 is GTSNPN, CDR2 SVGIG, per germline (reference sequence). Trimming at V came to 8 bases and at J to 1 base, leaving 9 bases not matched to a gene. This CDR3 spans 16 amino acids. The CDR3, as DNA: TGTGCCACAACCCGGACTAGCGGGGGGATCCAAGAGACCCAGTACTTC. This codes for CATTRTSGGIQETQYF.

The rearrangement uses TRBV30 and TRBJ2-7; D gene uncertain. Trimming took 3 bases from V and 1 from J, leaving 10 bases between them. The CDR3 is 13 residues long. Germline CDR1 and CDR2: GTSNPN and SVGIG (reference sequence). In DNA, the CDR3 is TGTGCCTGGAGACAGAGCATTTCCTACGAGCAGTACTTC. It encodes CAWRQSISYEQYF.

V and J are TRBV14 and TRBJ1-1; unclear D gene. The CDR3 sequence is 14 residues long. V lost 2 bases to trimming and J lost 2 bases, with 9 bases between them. Germline assignment: CDR1 SGHDN and CDR2 FVKESK. CDR3 sequence reads: CASSQLAGNTEAFF. DNA for the CDR3: TGTGCCAGCAGCCAATTAGCGGGTAACACTGAAGCTTTCTTT.

V is TRBV27 and J is TRBJ2-1; no definite D call. Trimming pared 4 bases from V and 4 bases from J, leaving 5 bases between. Looked up from germline, CDR1 is MNHEY and CDR2 is SMNVEV (reference sequence). CDR3 size: 12 residues. This CDR3 reads CASSSRYNEQFF. The CDR3 DNA follows: TGTGCCAGCAGTTCACGGTACAATGAGCAGTTCTTC.

The chain couples TRBV29-1 to TRBJ2-7, with D unclear. Germline V gene data show CDR1 as SQVTM and CDR2 as ANQGSEA. CDR3 length: 11 amino acids. The V and J ends lost 4 bases and 3 bases respectively, with 7 bases between them. The CDR3 here is CSVVSVYEQYF. CDR3 nucleotide sequence: TGCAGCGTTGTCTCAGTCTACGAGCAGTACTTC.

The chain joins TRBV29-1 to TRBJ2-5; a possible D gene is TRBD2 (6 bases). CDR3 length equals 13 residues. Germline V gene data show CDR1 as SQVTM and CDR2 as ANQGSEA. V was shortened by 1 base and J by 7 bases, with 13 bases between the two germline ends. CDR3 DNA sequence: TGCAGCGTTGAAGGTCTAGCGAGGGGGACCCAGTACTTC. The encoded protein is CSVEGLARGTQYF.

The gene calls are TRBV5-1 and TRBJ1-5; TRBD1 is a possible D gene (6 bases). The CDR3 has 16 amino acids. Trimming removed 0 bases from V and 2 bases from J, with 12 bases in between. Germline V gene data show CDR1 as SGHRS and CDR2 as YFSETQ. CDR3 amino acids: CASSLGGLRGNQPQHF. The CDR3 DNA sequence: TGCGCCAGCAGCTTGGGGGGGCTCAGGGGCAATCAGCCCCAGCATTTT.

V usage is TRBV5-6 and J usage is TRBJ1-2, with D perhaps TRBD1 (5 bases). CDR3 length equals 14 residues. Germline loops: CDR1 SGHDT, CDR2 YYEEEE. V lost 1 base to trimming and J lost 3 bases, with 10 bases between them. DNA for the CDR3: TGTGCCAGCAGCTTGAGGGGCGCTTACTATGGCTACACCTTC. Its protein product is CASSLRGAYYGYTF.

This chain joins TRBV27 and TRBJ1-5, with D maybe TRBD1 (6 bases). The germline V gene has CDR1 MNHEY and CDR2 SMNVEV (reference sequence). Trimming cost V 1 base and J 4 bases, with 11 bases left between them. The CDR3 is 15 residues long. The CDR3 loop reads CASSLYRAVNQPQHF. The CDR3 DNA reads TGTGCCAGCAGTTTATACAGGGCTGTAAATCAGCCCCAGCATTTT.

The rearrangement joins TRBV27 to TRBJ2-7; 10 bases fit TRBD2. The ends lost 2 bases at V and 3 bases at J; junction bases unmatched: 7. The CDR3 extends over 16 amino acids. From germline, CDR1 is MNHEY and CDR2 SMNVEV (reference sequence). CDR3 coding DNA: TGTGCCAGCAGTTTAAGAGCGGGGGGGCCGTTCTACGAGCAGTACTTC. Residues: CASSLRAGGPFYEQYF.

The chain recombines TRBV23-1 with TRBJ1-5; maybe TRBD1 (5 bases). TRBV23-1 is marked as an open reading frame, function uncertain. The CDR3 totals 17 residues. V was clipped by 4 bases and J by 1 base, with 17 bases between them. For the CDR3, the DNA is TGCGCCAGCAGTCCCCCGGGGGTCCTAGAAAGCAATCAGCCCCAGCATTTT. Residues: CASSPPGVLESNQPQHF.

This chain uses TRBV6-5 with TRBJ1-2; 8 bases match TRBD1. CDR3 length: 15 amino acids. CDR1 is MNHEY, CDR2 SVGAGI, per germline. V was pared by 0 bases and J by 4 bases, with 4 bases of the junction left unmatched. Here the CDR3 reads CASSYSRTGIYGYTF. In nucleotides, the CDR3 is TGTGCCAGCAGTTACTCGAGGACAGGGATCTATGGCTACACCTTC.

The chain recombines TRBV27 with TRBJ2-3, with 11 bases that match TRBD2. V shed 3 bases and J 0 bases; nucleotides not matched to a gene: 8. CDR3 length: 18 residues. Germline assignment: CDR1 MNHEY and CDR2 SMNVEV (reference sequence). The DNA of the CDR3 is TGTGCCAGCAGTTTCCCACTAGCGGGGGCCGGAAGCACAGATACGCAGTATTTT. Protein product: CASSFPLAGAGSTDTQYF.

V usage is TRBV10-2 and J usage is TRBJ1-4; D is perhaps TRBD1 (6 bases). From germline, CDR1 is WSHSY and CDR2 SAAADI. The CDR3 covers 13 residues. Trimming pared 7 bases from V and 7 bases from J, leaving 13 bases between. CDR3 region: CASKITGSEKLFF. The CDR3 coding sequence is TGCGCCAGCAAAATTACAGGGTCTGAAAAACTGTTTTTT.

This clone turned up a few times. This chain joins TRBV19 and TRBJ2-7, with TRBD2 as a possible D gene (5 bases). CDR1 and CDR2 from the germline V gene are LNHDA and SQIVND (reference sequence). V was pared by 9 bases and J by 7 bases, with 16 bases between. This CDR3 comprises 12 residues. The CDR3 coding sequence is TGTGCCAGCGGGTGGACCCGCGGGGAGCAGTACTTC. Its translation is CASGWTRGEQYF. The entire variable domain, with the rest obtained from reference TRBV19 and TRBJ2-7, is as follows: DGGITQSPKYLFRKEGQNVTLSCEQNLNHDAMYWYRQDPGQGLRLIYYSQIVNDFQKGDIAEGYSVSREKKESFPLTVTSAQKNPTAFYLCASGWTRGEQYFGPGTRLTVT.

V and J are TRBV7-9 and TRBJ1-5, with 9 bases matching TRBD1. The CDR3 is made up of 15 amino acids. In germline, CDR1 is SEHNR, CDR2 FQNEAQ (reference sequence). V gave up 5 bases and J gave up 6 bases; unmatched junction bases: 8. The CDR3 bases are TGTGCCAGCAGCGCGTCCGGGACAGGGAGTCAGCCCCAGCATTTT. Protein: CASSASGTGSQPQHF.